This is a list of T cell receptor beta chains from one sample in a study of blood T cell repertoires in COVID-19. Profiled with immunoSEQ multiplex PCR; TCRdb holds only in-frame clones, not every one. This sample yields about 330,000 clones, of which 92% are seen a single time; around 20% belongs to the top ten. The sample comprised PBMCs or T cells enriched from blood (not recorded which). The receptor source for this set is a woman aged 25 to 39 who had recovered from COVID-19. The CDR3 runs from the conserved cysteine through the conserved F or W. The order of the fields is V gene, J gene, CDR3 protein.

TRBV5-1	TRBJ1-1	CASSLASTGVSRAFF
TRBV6-5	TRBJ1-6	CASRRDRDNSPLHF
TRBV28	TRBJ2-3	CASSYPSGRAGKQYF
TRBV2	TRBJ2-2	CASRSGGTASTGELFF
TRBV5-1	TRBJ2-7	CASSPTEQGLAFF
TRBV10-2	TRBJ1-1	CASSEVREVTEAFF
TRBV19	TRBJ1-5	CASSIVGLEPQHF
TRBV19	TRBJ1-5	CASSILVRTGGNQPQHF
TRBV28	TRBJ2-5	CASRIGTGGLEETQYF
TRBV27	TRBJ2-7	CASSTHLRGKLGSYEQYF
TRBV20-1	TRBJ1-1	CSASAPAGEAFF
TRBV19	TRBJ2-1	CASRGLAGGSEQFF
TRBV4-3	TRBJ1-2	CASSQDGGQGTGYTF
TRBV6-5	TRBJ1-5	CASSSRNPNQPQHF
TRBV5-4	TRBJ1-6	CASSLWGQGSNSPLHF
TRBV10-3	TRBJ2-5	CAIRGQQETQYF
TRBV10-3	TRBJ2-2	CAISLAGVSGGELFF
TRBV18	TRBJ1-1	CASSPHRDSEAFF
TRBV6-2/TRBV6-3	TRBJ2-7	CASSYGLAGLGEQYF
TRBV5-5	TRBJ1-2	CASSLRNGGYGYTF
TRBV7-9	TRBJ1-1	CASSFDGDTEAFF
TRBV2	TRBJ1-2	CAPGGRGVRSGYTF
TRBV12-5	TRBJ1-1	CASGLESGTEAFF
TRBV5-5	TRBJ1-1	CASSLIVSQTVEAFF
TRBV19	TRBJ1-5	CASTRENSNQPQHF
TRBV7-2	TRBJ2-3	CASSPDLLASTQYF
TRBV9	TRBJ2-7	CASSVGLGPDEQYF
TRBV9	TRBJ1-1	CASSPGGGEAFF
TRBV5-6	TRBJ2-7	CASSSSTSSYEQYF